This section outlines one T cell receptor (beta chain) sequence together with its context. The sample belongs to a study of blood T cell repertoires in COVID-19. Study as a whole: Sources were T cells, B-cell-depleted T cells, or PBMCs; the material itself was cDNA or gDNA.

The V end lost 5 bases, the J end lost 1 base, and 15 bases lay between the germline ends. Per germline, CDR1 LNHDA and CDR2 SQIVND (reference sequence). This CDR3 is 16 amino acids long. Authors' methods: Amplification of reference gene primers was used by the study to estimate nucleated cell counts. This table comes from immunoSEQ multiplex PCR, and its TCRdb copy is limited to in-frame clones, with some not included. Clone size and the V and J calls come from that table; the DNA yielded D and trimming. Of some 200,000 clones in the sample, roughly 80% were seen once. This chain links TRBV19 with TRBJ2-1; D is ambiguous. The sample comprised peripheral blood. The receptor was isolated from a woman older than 75 with acute or convalescent COVID-19. Here the CDR3 reads CASSSHESASYNEQFF. The CDR3 DNA reads TGTGCCAGTAGTTCGCATGAGTCTGCATCCTACAATGAGCAGTTCTTC.